This entry describes one T cell receptor (beta chain). This CDR3 is built from 15 residues. Germline CDR1 SNHLY, CDR2 FYNNEI. V shed 6 bases and J 11 bases; nucleotides not matched to a gene: 17. This entry comes from a study of blood T cell repertoires in COVID-19. Participant reports of clinical history set cohort assignment. Recovery meant two consecutive negative NP/OP PCR tests, professional clearance, or resolved symptoms. As originally analysed: The assay estimated nucleated cells by amplifying reference gene primers. Sequencing used immunoSEQ multiplex PCR; TCRdb keeps in-frame clones, though not all of them. For V, J and clone size, that table is used; D and trimming come from the DNA. Of 200,000 to 250,000 clones in the sample, roughly 88% were seen once.

Sequencing was done on a sample of PBMCs or T cells enriched from blood (not recorded which). The rearrangement uses TRBV2 and TRBJ1-1, with 8 bases fitting TRBD1. The TCR comes from a woman aged 50 to 60 who had recovered from COVID-19. The chain's CDR3 is CASREQQGDGRQAFF. The CDR3 DNA reads as TGTGCCAGCAGAGAACAACAGGGGGATGGGCGGCAGGCTTTCTTT.